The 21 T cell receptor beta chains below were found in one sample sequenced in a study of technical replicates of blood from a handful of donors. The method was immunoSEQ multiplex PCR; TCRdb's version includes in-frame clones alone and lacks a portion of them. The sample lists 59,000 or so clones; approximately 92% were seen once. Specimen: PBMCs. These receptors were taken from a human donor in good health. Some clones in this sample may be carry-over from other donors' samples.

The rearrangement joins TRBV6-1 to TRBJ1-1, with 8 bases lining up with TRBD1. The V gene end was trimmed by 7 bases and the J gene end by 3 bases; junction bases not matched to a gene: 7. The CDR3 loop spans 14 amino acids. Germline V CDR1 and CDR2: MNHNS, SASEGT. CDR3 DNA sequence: TGTGCCAGCATTACGGACAGGGCCGACACTGAAGCTTTCTTT. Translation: CASITDRADTEAFF.

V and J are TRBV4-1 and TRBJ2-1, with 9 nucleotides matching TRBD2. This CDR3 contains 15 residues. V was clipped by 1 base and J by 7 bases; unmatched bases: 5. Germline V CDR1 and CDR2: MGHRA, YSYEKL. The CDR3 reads CASSQVPLAGNEQFF. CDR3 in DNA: TGCGCCAGCAGCCAAGTCCCCCTAGCGGGGAATGAGCAGTTCTTC.

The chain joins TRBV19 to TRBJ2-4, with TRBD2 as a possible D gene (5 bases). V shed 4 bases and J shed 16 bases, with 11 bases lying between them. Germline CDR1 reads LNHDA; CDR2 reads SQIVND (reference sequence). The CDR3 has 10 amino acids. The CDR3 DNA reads TGTGCCAGTAGTACGGATCGGGGTTACTTC. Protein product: CASSTDRGYF. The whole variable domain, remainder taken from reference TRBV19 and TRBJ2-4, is DGGITQSPKYLFRKEGQNVTLSCEQNLNHDAMYWYRQDPGQGLRLIYYSQIVNDFQKGDIAEGYSVSREKKESFPLTVTSAQKNPTAFYLCASSTDRGYFGAGTRLSVL.

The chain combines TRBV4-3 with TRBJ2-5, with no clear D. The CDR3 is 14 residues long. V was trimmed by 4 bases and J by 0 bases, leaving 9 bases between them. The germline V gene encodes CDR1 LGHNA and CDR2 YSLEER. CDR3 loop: CASSPAPYQETQYF. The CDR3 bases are TGCGCCAGCAGCCCCGCGCCATACCAAGAGACCCAGTACTTC.

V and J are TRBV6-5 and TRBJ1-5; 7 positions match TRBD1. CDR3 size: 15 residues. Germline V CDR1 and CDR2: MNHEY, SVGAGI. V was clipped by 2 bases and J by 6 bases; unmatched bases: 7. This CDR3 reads CASSYTRQGGQPQHF. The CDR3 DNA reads TGTGCCAGCAGTTACACCCGACAGGGCGGTCAGCCCCAGCATTTT.

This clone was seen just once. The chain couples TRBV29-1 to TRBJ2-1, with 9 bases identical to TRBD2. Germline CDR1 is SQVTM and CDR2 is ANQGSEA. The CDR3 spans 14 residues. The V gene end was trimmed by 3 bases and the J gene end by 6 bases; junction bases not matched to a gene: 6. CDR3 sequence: CSVDAGGPSNEQFF. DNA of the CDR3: TGCAGCGTTGATGCGGGAGGGCCTTCCAATGAGCAGTTCTTC.

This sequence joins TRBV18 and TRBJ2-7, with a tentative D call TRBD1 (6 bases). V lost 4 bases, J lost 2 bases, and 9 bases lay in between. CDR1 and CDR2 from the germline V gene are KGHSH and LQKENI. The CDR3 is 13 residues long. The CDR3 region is CASSLGQTYEQYF. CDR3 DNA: TGTGCCAGCTCACTTGGACAGACCTACGAGCAGTACTTC.

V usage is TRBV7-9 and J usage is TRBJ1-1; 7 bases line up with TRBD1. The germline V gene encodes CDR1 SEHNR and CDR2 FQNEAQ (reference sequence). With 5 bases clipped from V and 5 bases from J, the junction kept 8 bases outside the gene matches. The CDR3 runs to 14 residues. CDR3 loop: CASSTTGTLTEAFF. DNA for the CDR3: TGTGCCAGCAGCACGACAGGGACTTTGACTGAAGCTTTCTTT.

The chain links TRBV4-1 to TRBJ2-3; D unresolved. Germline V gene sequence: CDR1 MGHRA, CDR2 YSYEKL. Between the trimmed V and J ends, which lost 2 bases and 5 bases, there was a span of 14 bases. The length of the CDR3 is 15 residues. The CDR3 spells CASSQLTNSVDTQYF. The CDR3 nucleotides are TGCGCCAGCAGCCAACTGACAAACTCCGTAGATACGCAGTATTTT.

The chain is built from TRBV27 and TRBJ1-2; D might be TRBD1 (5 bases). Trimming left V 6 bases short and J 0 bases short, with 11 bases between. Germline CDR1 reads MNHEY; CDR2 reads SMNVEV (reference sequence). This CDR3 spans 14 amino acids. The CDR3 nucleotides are TGTGCCAGCAGCCTCCGGGGGTCTAACTATGGCTACACCTTC. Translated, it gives CASSLRGSNYGYTF.

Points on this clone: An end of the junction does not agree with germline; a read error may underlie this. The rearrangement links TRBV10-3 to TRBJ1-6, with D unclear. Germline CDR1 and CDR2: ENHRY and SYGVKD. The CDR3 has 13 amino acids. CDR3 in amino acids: CAISEGNKSPLHF. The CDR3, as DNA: TGTGCCATCAGTGAGGGCAATAAGTCACCCCTCCACTTT.

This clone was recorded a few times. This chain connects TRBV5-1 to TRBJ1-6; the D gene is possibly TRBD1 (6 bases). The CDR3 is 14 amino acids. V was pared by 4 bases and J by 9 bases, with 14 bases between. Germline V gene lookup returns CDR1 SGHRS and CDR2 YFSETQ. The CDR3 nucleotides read TGCGCCAGCAGCGGAAGCACAGGGAGTTCACCCCTCCACTTT. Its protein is CASSGSTGSSPLHF.

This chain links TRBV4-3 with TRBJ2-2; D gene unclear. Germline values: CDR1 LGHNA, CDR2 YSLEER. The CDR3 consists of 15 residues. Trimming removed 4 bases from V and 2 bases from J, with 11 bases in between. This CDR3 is CASSRADSNTGELFF. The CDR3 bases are TGCGCCAGCAGCCGGGCCGATTCTAACACCGGGGAGCTGTTTTTT.

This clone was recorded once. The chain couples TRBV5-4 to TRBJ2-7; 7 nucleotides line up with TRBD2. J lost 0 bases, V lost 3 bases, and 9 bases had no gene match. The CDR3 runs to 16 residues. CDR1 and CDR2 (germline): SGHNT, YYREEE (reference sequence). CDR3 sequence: CASSSARASGSYEQYF. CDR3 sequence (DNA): TGTGCCAGCAGCTCGGCAAGGGCTAGCGGCTCCTACGAGCAGTACTTC. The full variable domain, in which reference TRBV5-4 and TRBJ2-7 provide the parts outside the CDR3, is ETGVTQSPTHLIKTRGQQVTLRCSSQSGHNTVSWYQQALGQGPQFIFQYYREEENGRGNFPPRFSGLQFPNYSSELNVNALELDDSALYLCASSSARASGSYEQYFGPGTRLTVT.

CDR3 DNA: TGTGCCAGCAGCTTAGGACTAGGCCAGGAGACCCAGTACTTC. Its translation: CASSLGLGQETQYF. The rearrangement joins TRBV7-3 to TRBJ2-5; 7 positions match TRBD2. The CDR3 extends over 14 amino acids. CDR1 and CDR2 (germline): SGHTA, FQGTGA. Trimming cost V 2 bases and J 5 bases; bases outside gene matches: 5.

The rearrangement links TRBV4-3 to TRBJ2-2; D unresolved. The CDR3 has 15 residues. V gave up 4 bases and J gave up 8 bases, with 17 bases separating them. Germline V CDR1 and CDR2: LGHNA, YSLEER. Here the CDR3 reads CASSPLLGVGGELFF. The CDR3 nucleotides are TGCGCCAGCAGCCCCCTCCTGGGCGTTGGTGGGGAGCTGTTTTTT.

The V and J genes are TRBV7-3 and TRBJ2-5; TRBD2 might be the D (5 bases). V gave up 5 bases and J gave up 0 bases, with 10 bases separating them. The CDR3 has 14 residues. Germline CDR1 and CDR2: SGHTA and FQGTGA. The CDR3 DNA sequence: TGTGCCAGCAGCAAGAGCGGAAACCAAGAGACCCAGTACTTC. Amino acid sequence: CASSKSGNQETQYF.

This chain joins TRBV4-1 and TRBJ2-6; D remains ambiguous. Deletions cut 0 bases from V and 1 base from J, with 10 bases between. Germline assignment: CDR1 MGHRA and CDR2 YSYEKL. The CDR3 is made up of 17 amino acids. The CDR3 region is CASSQERRVSGANVLTF. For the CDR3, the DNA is TGCGCCAGCAGCCAAGAACGCCGGGTTTCTGGGGCCAACGTCCTGACTTTC.

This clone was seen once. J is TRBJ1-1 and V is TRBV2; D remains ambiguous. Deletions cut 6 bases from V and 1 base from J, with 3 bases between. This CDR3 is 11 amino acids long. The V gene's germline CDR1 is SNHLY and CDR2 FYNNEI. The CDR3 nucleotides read TGTGCCAGCAGCAAGAACACTGAAGCTTTCTTT. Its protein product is CASSKNTEAFF.

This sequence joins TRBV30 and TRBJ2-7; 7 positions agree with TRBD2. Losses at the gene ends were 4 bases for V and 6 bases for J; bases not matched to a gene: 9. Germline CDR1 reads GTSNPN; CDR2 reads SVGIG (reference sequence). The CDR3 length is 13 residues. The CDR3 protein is CAWTGGSGREQYF. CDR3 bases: TGTGCCTGGACGGGCGGGAGCGGGCGCGAGCAGTACTTC.

The CDR3 sequence is CASLGQREAGEQYF. For the CDR3, the DNA is TGTGCCAGCCTCGGACAGCGGGAGGCCGGCGAGCAGTACTTC. The V and J genes are TRBV11-2 and TRBJ2-7; 9 bases line up with TRBD2. V trimming: 8 bases; J trimming: 6 bases; junction bases outside the gene matches: 11. Germline loops: CDR1 SGHAT, CDR2 FQNNGV. This CDR3 is 14 amino acids long.